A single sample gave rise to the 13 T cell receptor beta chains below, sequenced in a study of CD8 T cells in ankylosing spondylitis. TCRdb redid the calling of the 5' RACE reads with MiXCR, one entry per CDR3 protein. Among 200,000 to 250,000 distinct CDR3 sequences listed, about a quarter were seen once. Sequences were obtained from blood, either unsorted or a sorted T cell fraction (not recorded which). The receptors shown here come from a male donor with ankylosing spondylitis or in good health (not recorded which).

The CDR3 sequence: CASSPTGQGRETQYF. DNA for the CDR3: TGTGCCAGCAGCCCCACGGGACAGGGACGTGAGACCCAGTACTTC. This chain links TRBV12-3 or TRBV12-4 with TRBJ2-5; TRBD1 matches at 9 bases. There are 15 residues in the CDR3. V lost 6 bases and J lost 5; bases outside the gene matches: 10.

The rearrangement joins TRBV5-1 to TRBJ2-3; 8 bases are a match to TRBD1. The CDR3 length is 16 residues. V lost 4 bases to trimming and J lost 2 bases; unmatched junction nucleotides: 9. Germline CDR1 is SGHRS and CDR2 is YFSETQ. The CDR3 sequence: CASSPAHRGTTDTQYF. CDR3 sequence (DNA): TGCGCCAGCAGCCCCGCTCACAGGGGGACCACAGATACGCAGTATTTT.

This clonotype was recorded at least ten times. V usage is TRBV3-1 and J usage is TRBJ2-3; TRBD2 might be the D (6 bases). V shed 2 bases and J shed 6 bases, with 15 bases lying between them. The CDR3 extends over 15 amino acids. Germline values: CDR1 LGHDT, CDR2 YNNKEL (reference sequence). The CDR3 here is CASSQLAEPQDTQYF. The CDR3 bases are TGTGCCAGCAGCCAATTAGCGGAGCCCCAGGATACGCAGTATTTT.

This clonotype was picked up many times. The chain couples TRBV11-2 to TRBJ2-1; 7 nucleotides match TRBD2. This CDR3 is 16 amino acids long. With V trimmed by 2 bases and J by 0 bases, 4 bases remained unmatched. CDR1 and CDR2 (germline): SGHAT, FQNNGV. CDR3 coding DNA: TGTGCCAGCAGCTTACGGGGGGACCGCTCCTACAATGAGCAGTTCTTC. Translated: CASSLRGDRSYNEQFF.

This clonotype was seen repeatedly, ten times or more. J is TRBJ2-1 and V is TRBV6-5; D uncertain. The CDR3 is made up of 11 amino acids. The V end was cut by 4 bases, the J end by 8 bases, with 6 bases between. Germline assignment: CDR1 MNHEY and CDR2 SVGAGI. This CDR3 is CASSFRYEQFF. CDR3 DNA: TGTGCCAGCAGTTTCCGTTATGAGCAGTTCTTC.

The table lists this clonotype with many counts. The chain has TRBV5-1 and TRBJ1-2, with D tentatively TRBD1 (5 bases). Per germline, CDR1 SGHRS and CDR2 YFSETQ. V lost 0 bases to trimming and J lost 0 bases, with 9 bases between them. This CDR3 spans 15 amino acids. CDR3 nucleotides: TGCGCCAGCAGCTTGGAGGGACTTGCTAACTATGGCTACACCTTC. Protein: CASSLEGLANYGYTF.

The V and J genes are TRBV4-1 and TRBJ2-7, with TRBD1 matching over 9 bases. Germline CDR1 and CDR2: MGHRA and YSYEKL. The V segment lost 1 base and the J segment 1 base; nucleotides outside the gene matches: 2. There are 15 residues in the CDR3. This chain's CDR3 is CASSQGQGVSYEQYF. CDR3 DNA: TGCGCCAGCAGCCAAGGACAGGGGGTGTCCTACGAGCAGTACTTC.

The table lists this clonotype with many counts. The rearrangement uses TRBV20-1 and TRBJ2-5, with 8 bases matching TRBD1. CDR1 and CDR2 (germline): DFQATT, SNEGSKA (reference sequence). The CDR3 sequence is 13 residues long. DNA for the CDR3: TGCAGCACGCCTAGACAGGGGACGGAGACCCAGTACTTC. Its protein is CSTPRQGTETQYF.

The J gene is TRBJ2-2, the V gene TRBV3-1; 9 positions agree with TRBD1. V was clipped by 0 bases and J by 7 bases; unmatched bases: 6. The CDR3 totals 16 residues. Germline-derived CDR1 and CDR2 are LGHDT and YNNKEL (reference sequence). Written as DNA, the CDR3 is TGTGCCAGCAGCCAAGATTCGGAGACAGGGGGCGGGGAGCTGTTTTTT. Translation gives CASSQDSETGGGELFF. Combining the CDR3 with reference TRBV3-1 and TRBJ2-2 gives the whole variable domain DTAVSQTPKYLVTQMGNDKSIKCEQNLGHDTMYWYKQDSKKFLKIMFSYNNKELIINETVPNRFSPKSPDKAHLNLHINSLELGDSAVYFCASSQDSETGGGELFFGEGSRLTVL.

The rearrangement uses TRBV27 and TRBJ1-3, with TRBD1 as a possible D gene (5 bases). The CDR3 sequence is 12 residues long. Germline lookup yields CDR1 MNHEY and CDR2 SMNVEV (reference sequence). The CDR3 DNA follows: TGTGGGGACGGCAGCTCTGGAAACACCATATATTTT. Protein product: CGDGSSGNTIYF.

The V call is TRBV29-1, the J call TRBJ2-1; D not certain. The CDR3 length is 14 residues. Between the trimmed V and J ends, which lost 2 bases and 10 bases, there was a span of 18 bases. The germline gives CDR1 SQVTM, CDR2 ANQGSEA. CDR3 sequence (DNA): TGCAGCGTTGAAATGTCGCCAGGCATAAGGGAGCAGTTCTTC. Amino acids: CSVEMSPGIREQFF.

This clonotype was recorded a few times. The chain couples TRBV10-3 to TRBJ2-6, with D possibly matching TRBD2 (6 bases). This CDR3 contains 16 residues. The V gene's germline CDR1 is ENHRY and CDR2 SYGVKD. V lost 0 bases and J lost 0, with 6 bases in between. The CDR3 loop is CAISESGSSGANVLTF. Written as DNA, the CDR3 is TGTGCCATCAGTGAGTCCGGGAGCTCTGGGGCCAACGTCCTGACTTTC.

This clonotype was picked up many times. In DNA, the CDR3 is TGTGCCAGCAGTTCCATCACCCACTCTAACTATGGCTACACCTTC. This codes for CASSSITHSNYGYTF. V gene TRBV7-2 combines with J gene TRBJ1-2; no reliable D call. V was shortened by 6 bases and J by 0 bases, with 14 bases between the two germline ends. Germline V CDR1 and CDR2: SGHTA, FQGNSA. CDR3 length: 15 amino acids.